This T cell receptor beta chain was sequenced during a study of identical twins. The study's findings and limits: Reduced insertions were recorded for abundant cord blood beta clonotypes, with no such pattern in memory repertoires.

The CDR3 contains 15 residues. V lost 1 base and J lost 3; bases outside the gene matches: 1. The V gene's germline CDR1 is SGDLS and CDR2 YYNGEE. For this clonotype: Its antigen is unknown. The final CDR3 position lacks the conserved phenylalanine or tryptophan, pointing to a likely read error.

TCRdb fed the 5' RACE reads into MiXCR, producing one record per CDR3 protein. Among some 1,700,000 distinct CDR3 sequences listed, around 29% were seen once. This TCR was recovered from a newborn girl in good health. The chain is built from TRBV9 and TRBJ2-1, with TRBD2 matching 10 bases. Specimen: cord blood. CDR3 residues: CASSVSSGGYNEQFV. The CDR3 DNA reads TGTGCCAGCAGCGTATCTAGCGGGGGCTACAATGAGCAGTTCGTC.